The entry below gives a single T cell receptor beta chain sequence along with its context. Its antigen is unidentified. CDR1 is MNHEY, CDR2 SVGAGI, per germline. The germline V and J ends were trimmed by 2 bases and 4 bases, with 15 bases remaining between them. This CDR3 region has 15 residues. The table came from immunoSEQ multiplex PCR; TCRdb's copy has only in-frame clones and leaves some out. The sample contains tens of thousands of clones, less than 85% of which appear only once. Blood sampling was done at baseline, cycle 4 day 1, and cycle 7 day 1. This sample was included in a study of OX40 agonist ivuxolimab in advanced cancers. Study overall: Clinicians treated patients with ivuxolimab, an agonistic anti-OX40 (CD134) antibody. Participants, roughly 81% male, averaged approximately 65 years of age, ranging from about 23 to 85.

Study results and caveats: Among expanded peripheral T cells, antigen specificity went undetermined.

The sequences come from CD4+ or CD8+ T cells sorted from blood, collected in a trial of the OX40 agonist ivuxolimab. This TCR was recovered from an adult with an advanced solid tumor such as melanoma, head and neck, liver or kidney cancer. The V and J genes are TRBV6-5 and TRBJ2-7; TRBD1 is a possible D gene (6 bases). CDR3 bases: TGTGCCAGCAGTTACACGGGGCAGGGGCGGTACGAGCAGTACTTC. Translated: CASSYTGQGRYEQYF.